The entry below describes one TCR beta chain. These data originate in a study of shared clonotypes between healthy human individuals. TCRdb's table, derived via immunoSEQ multiplex PCR, lists solely in-frame clones and lacks some. The sample shows 400,000 to 500,000 clones, approximately 79% of them seen only once. The donor population consisted of healthy HIV-negative adults with no recent acute infections or vaccinations. The CDR3 consists of 15 residues. V lost 0 bases to trimming and J lost 6 bases, with 15 bases between them. Looked up from germline, CDR1 is SGHRS and CDR2 is YFSETQ. The sequence derives from a woman aged 40 to 50 in good health. Some clones in this sample may be carry-over from other donors' samples. Input material: PBMCs. The chain joins TRBV5-1 to TRBJ1-1; no clear D. The CDR3 region has the DNA TGCGCCAGCAGCTTGGACGGCTACGAGTCGGCTGAAGCTTTCTTT. Amino acids: CASSLDGYESAEAFF. Using reference TRBV5-1 and TRBJ1-1 for the parts outside the CDR3, the full variable domain is KAGVTQTPRYLIKTRGQQVTLSCSPISGHRSVSWYQQTPGQGLQFLFEYFSETQRNKGNFPGRFSGRQFSNSRSEMNVSTLELGDSALYLCASSLDGYESAEAFFGQGTRLTVV.